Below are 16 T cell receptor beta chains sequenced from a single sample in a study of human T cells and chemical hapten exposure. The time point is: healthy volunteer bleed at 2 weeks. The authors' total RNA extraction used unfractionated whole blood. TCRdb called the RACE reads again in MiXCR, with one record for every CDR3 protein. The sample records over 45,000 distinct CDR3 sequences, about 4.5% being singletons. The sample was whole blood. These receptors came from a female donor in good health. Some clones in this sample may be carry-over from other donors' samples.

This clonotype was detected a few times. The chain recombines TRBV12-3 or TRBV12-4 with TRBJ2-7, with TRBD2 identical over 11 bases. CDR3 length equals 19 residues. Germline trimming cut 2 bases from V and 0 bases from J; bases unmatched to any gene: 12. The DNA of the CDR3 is TGTGCCAGCAGTTTAAGGTTGCGACTAGCGGGGACAAGCTCCTACGAGCAGTACTTC. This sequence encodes CASSLRLRLAGTSSYEQYF.

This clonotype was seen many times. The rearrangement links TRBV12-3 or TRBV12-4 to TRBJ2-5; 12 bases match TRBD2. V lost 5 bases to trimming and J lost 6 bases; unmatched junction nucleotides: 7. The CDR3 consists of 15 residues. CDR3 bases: TGTGCCAGCAGTACCCGGACTAGCGGGGTGAAGACCCAGTACTTC. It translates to CASSTRTSGVKTQYF.

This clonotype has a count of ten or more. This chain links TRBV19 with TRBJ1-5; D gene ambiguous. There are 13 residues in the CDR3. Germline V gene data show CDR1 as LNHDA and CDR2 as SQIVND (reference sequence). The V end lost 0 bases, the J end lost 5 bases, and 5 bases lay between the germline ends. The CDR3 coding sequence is TGTGCCAGTAGTATAGACACGGATCAGCCCCAGCATTTT. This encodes CASSIDTDQPQHF.

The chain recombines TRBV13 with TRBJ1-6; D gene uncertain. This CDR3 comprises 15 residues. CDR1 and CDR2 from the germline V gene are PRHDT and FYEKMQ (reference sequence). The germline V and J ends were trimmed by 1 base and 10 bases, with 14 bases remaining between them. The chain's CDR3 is CASSLAGIAQSPLHF. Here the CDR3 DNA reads TGTGCCAGCAGCTTAGCGGGGATCGCTCAATCACCCCTCCACTTT.

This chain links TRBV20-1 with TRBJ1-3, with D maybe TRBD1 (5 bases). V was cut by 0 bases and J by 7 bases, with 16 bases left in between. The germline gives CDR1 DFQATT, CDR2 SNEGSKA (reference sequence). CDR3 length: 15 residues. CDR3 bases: TGCAGTGCTAGAGATGATGTGAGCCGGGGCAACACCATATATTTT. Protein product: CSARDDVSRGNTIYF.

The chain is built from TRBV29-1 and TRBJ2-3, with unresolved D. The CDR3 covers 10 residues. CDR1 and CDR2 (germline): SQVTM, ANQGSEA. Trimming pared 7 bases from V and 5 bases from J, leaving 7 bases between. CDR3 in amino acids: CSARIDTQYF. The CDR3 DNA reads TGCAGCGCCCGAATAGATACGCAGTATTTT.

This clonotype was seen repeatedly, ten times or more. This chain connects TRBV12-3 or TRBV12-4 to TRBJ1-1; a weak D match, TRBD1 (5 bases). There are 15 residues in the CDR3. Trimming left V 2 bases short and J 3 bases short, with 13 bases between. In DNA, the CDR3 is TGTGCCAGCAGTTTATGGTCAGGGACGGACACTGAAGCTTTCTTT. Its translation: CASSLWSGTDTEAFF.

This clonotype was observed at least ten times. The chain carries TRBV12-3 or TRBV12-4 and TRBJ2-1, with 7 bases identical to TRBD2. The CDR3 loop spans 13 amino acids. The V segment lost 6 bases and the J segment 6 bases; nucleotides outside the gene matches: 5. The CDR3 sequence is CASRGGTFNEQFF. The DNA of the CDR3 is TGTGCCAGCAGGGGGGGGACTTTCAATGAGCAGTTCTTC.

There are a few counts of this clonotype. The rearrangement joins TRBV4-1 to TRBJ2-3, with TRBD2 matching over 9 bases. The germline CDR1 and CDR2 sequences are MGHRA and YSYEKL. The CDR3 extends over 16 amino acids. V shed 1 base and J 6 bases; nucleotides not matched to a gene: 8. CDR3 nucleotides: TGCGCCAGCAGCCAAGCGGTAGTAGCGGGGGCGGATACGCAGTATTTT. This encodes CASSQAVVAGADTQYF.

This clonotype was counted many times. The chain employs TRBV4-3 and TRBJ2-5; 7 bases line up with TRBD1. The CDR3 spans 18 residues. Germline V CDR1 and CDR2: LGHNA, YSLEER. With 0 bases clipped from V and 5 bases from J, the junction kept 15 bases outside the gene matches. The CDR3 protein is CASSQDWNERGHWETQYF. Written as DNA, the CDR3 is TGCGCCAGCAGCCAAGATTGGAATGAGAGGGGGCATTGGGAGACCCAGTACTTC.

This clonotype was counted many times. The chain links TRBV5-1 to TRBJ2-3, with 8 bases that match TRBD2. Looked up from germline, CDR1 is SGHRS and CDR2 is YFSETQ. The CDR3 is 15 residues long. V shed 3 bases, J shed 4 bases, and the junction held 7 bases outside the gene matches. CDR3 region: CASSSFGLAADTQYF. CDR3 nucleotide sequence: TGCGCCAGCAGCTCCTTTGGACTAGCCGCAGATACGCAGTATTTT.

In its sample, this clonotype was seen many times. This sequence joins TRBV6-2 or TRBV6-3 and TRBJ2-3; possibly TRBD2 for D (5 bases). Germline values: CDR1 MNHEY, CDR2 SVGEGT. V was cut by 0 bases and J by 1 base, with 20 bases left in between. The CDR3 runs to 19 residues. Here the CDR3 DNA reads TGTGCCAGCAGTTACTCCACGACCTATCCGGGAACCCGCACAGATACGCAGTATTTT. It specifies CASSYSTTYPGTRTDTQYF.

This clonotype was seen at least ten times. The CDR3 protein is CASSQRGLTDTQYF. The CDR3, as DNA: TGTGCCAGCAGCCAAAGGGGCCTCACAGATACGCAGTATTTT. The chain recombines TRBV3-1 with TRBJ2-3; TRBD1 might be the D (5 bases). The CDR3 runs 14 residues. The germline CDR1 and CDR2 sequences are LGHDT and YNNKEL (reference sequence). Trimming removed 2 bases from V and 2 bases from J, with 8 bases in between.

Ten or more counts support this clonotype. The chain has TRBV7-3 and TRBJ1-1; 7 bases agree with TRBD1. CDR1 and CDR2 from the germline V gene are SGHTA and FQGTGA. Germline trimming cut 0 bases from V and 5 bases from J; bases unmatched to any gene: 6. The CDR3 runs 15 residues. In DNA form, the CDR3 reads TGTGCCAGCAGCTTAACTGGGGGCAGGGGGACTGAAGCTTTCTTT. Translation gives CASSLTGGRGTEAFF.

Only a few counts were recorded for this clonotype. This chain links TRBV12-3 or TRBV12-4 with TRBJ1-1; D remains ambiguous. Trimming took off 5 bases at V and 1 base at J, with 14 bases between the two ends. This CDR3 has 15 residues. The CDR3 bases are TGTGCCAGCAGTGGGGAGGAGAGTGCGAACACTGAAGCTTTCTTT. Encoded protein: CASSGEESANTEAFF.

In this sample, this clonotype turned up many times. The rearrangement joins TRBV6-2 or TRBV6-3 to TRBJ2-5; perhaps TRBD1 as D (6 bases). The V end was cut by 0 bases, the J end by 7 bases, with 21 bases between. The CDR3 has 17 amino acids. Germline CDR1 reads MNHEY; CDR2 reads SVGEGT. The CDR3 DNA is TGTGCCAGCAGTTACTCGATTTTGGACAGTGGTTCCATGACCCAGTACTTC. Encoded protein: CASSYSILDSGSMTQYF.